This is a list of T cell receptor beta chains from one sample in a study of identical twins. MiXCR was run by TCRdb on the 5' RACE reads, yielding one entry per CDR3 protein. Seen here are roughly 1.6 million distinct CDR3 sequences, more than 30% observed once, and the top ten hold 0.25% to 0.3%. Sequenced material: cord blood. Receptor source: a newborn girl in good health. The CDR3 runs from the conserved cysteine through the conserved F or W. Each record gives: V gene, CDR3 length, J gene, D gene, clone size, CDR3 protein, CDR3 DNA. The D gene is left open where the match is weak. Not every row has a clone size; where given, it reads once, few, many or a size class.

V: TRBV6-5; length: 14; J: TRBJ2-3; D: -; size: many; CDR3: CASSYGVRADTQYF; DNA: TGTGCCAGCAGTTACGGGGTCAGAGCAGATACGCAGTATTTT
V: TRBV7-2; length: 14; J: TRBJ1-2; D: -; size: -; CDR3: CASSPTRGLNGYTF; DNA: TGTGCCAGCAGCCCGACCAGGGGCCTGAATGGCTACACCTTC
V: TRBV20-1; length: 13; J: TRBJ2-1; D: -; size: many; CDR3: CSARLSSYNEQFF; DNA: TGCAGTGCTAGGCTGAGCTCCTACAATGAGCAGTTCTTC
V: TRBV30; length: 14; J: TRBJ2-5; D: TRBD1; size: -; CDR3: CAWSVGTGQETQYF; DNA: TGTGCCTGGAGTGTCGGGACAGGGCAGGAGACCCAGTACTTC
V: TRBV2; length: 14; J: TRBJ1-2; D: -; size: many; CDR3: CASQGPTASYGYTF; DNA: TGTGCCAGCCAAGGCCCGACAGCCAGCTATGGCTACACCTTC
V: TRBV7-9; length: 12; J: TRBJ2-1; D: -; size: few; CDR3: CASGWVADEQFF; DNA: TGTGCCAGCGGCTGGGTAGCTGATGAGCAGTTCTTC
V: TRBV5-1; length: 13; J: TRBJ2-7; D: -; size: few; CDR3: CASRSREPYEQYF; DNA: TGCGCCAGCAGATCAAGGGAACCGTACGAGCAGTACTTC
V: TRBV3-1; length: 17; J: TRBJ2-1; D: TRBD2; size: -; CDR3: CASSQYRPGGNNNEQFF; DNA: TGTGCCAGCAGCCAGTACCGACCGGGGGGGAACAACAATGAGCAGTTCTTC
V: TRBV27; length: 16; J: TRBJ1-2; D: -; size: -; CDR3: CASGLSVQGSSYGYTF; DNA: TGTGCCAGCGGTTTATCGGTGCAGGGGAGCTCCTATGGCTACACCTTC
V: TRBV4-1; length: 20; J: TRBJ2-7; D: TRBD2; size: few; CDR3: CASSQDKRTSGYDPYNEQYF; DNA: TGCGCCAGCAGCCAGGACAAGAGGACTAGCGGCTACGACCCCTACAATGAGCAGTACTTC
V: TRBV9; length: 17; J: TRBJ1-1; D: -; size: -; CDR3: CASSVGGAPSRDTEAFF; DNA: TGTGCCAGCAGCGTAGGGGGGGCTCCAAGTAGAGACACTGAAGCTTTCTTT
V: TRBV2; length: 13; J: TRBJ2-6; D: -; size: -; CDR3: CARGFSGANVLTF; DNA: TGTGCCAGGGGTTTCTCTGGGGCCAACGTCCTGACTTTC
V: TRBV27; length: 14; J: TRBJ1-1; D: -; size: -; CDR3: CASSQGDLGTEAFF; DNA: TGTGCCAGCAGCCAAGGGGATTTAGGCACTGAAGCTTTCTTT
V: TRBV29-1; length: 11; J: TRBJ2-2; D: TRBD2; size: few; CDR3: CSGGDTGELFF; DNA: TGCAGTGGGGGGGACACCGGGGAGCTGTTTTTT
V: TRBV5-5; length: 16; J: TRBJ2-6; D: -; size: -; CDR3: CASSPGGGSGADVLTF; DNA: TGTGCCAGCAGCCCCGGAGGGGGGTCTGGGGCCGACGTCCTGACTTTC
V: TRBV12-3/TRBV12-4; length: 13; J: TRBJ1-2; D: -; size: many; CDR3: CASSLFRDYGYTF; DNA: TGTGCCAGCAGTTTATTCCGCGACTATGGCTACACCTTC
V: TRBV6-1; length: 15; J: TRBJ2-1; D: -; size: few; CDR3: CASSESGTYNDEQFF; DNA: TGTGCCAGCAGTGAATCTGGGACCTACAACGATGAGCAGTTCTTC
V: TRBV7-9; length: 15; J: TRBJ1-1; D: TRBD1; size: many; CDR3: CASSPGTGRNTEAFF; DNA: TGTGCCAGCAGCCCTGGGACAGGGAGGAACACTGAAGCTTTCTTT
V: TRBV20-1; length: 12; J: TRBJ1-1; D: -; size: -; CDR3: CSGRGWNTEAFF; DNA: TGCAGTGGCCGCGGGTGGAACACTGAAGCTTTCTTT
V: TRBV6-4; length: 13; J: TRBJ1-5; D: -; size: -; CDR3: CASSDEGVRPQHF; DNA: TGTGCCAGCAGTGACGAGGGGGTCCGGCCCCAGCATTTT
V: TRBV2; length: 12; J: TRBJ2-3; D: -; size: -; CDR3: CANGDSTDTQYF; DNA: TGTGCCAACGGAGACAGCACAGATACGCAGTATTTT
V: TRBV27; length: 20; J: TRBJ1-6; D: -; size: few; CDR3: CASSLWSWTAIQRGGSPLHF; DNA: TGTGCCAGCAGTTTATGGTCGTGGACAGCTATCCAGCGAGGGGGTTCACCCCTCCACTTT